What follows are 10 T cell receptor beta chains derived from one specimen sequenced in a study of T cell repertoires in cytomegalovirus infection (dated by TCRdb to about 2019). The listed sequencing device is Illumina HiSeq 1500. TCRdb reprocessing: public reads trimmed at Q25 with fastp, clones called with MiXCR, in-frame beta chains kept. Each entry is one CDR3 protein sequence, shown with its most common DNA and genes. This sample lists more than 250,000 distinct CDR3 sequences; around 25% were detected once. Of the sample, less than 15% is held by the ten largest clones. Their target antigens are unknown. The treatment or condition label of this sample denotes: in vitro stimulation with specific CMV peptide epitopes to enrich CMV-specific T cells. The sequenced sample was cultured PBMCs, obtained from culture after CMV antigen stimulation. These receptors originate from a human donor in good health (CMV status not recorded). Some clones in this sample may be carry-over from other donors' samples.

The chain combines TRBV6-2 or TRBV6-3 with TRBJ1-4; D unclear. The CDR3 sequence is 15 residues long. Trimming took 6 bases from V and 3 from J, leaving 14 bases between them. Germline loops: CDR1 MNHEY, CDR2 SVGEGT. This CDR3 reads CASREHGTANEKLFF. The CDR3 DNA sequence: TGTGCCAGCAGGGAGCACGGTACGGCTAATGAAAAACTGTTTTTT.

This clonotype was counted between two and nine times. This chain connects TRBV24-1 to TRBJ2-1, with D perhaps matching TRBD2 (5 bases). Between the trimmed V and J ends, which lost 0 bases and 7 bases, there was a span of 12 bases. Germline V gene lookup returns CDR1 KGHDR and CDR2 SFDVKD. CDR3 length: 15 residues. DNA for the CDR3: TGTGCCACCAGTGATTTGCCGCGGGCATCAAATGAGCAGTTCTTC. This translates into CATSDLPRASNEQFF.

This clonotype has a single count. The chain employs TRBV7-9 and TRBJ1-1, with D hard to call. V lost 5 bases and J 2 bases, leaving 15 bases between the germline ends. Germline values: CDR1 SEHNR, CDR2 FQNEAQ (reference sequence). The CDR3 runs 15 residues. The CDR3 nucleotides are TGTGCCAGCAGCCCCGGAGGAGGGTTTAACACTGAAGCTTTCTTT. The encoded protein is CASSPGGGFNTEAFF.

CDR3 sequence reads: CASSYGLAGAHEQYV. The DNA for the CDR3 is TGTGCCAGCAGTTACGGGCTAGCGGGAGCCCACGAGCAGTACGTC. The chain combines TRBV6-2 or TRBV6-3 with TRBJ2-7; 10 bases align to TRBD2. Germline CDR1 is MNHEY and CDR2 is SVGEGT. The CDR3 is 15 amino acids. The V gene end was trimmed by 2 bases and the J gene end by 5 bases; junction bases not matched to a gene: 6.

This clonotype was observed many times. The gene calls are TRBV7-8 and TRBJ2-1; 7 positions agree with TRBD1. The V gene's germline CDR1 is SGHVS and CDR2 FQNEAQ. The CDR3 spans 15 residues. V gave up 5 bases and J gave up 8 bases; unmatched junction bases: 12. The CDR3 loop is CASSPDRALQYEQFF. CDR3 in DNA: TGTGCCAGCAGCCCCGACAGGGCGTTACAATATGAGCAGTTCTTC.

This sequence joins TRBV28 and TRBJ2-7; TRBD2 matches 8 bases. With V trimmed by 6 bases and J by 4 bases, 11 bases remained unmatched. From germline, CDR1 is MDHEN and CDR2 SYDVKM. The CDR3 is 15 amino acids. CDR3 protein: CASSTAGGAGYEQYF. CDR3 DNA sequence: TGTGCCAGCAGCACCGCGGGGGGTGCGGGATACGAGCAGTACTTC.

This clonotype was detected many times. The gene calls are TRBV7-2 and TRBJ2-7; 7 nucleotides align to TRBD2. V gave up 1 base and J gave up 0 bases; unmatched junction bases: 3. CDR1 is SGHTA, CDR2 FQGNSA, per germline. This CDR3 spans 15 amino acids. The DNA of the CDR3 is TGTGCCAGCAGCTTAGTGGCGGGAGTCTCCTACGAGCAGTACGTC. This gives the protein CASSLVAGVSYEQYV.

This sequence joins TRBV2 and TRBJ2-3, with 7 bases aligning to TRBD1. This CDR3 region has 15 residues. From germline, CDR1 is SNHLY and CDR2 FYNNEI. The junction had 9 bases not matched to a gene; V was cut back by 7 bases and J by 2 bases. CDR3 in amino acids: CASNLDRMSTDTQYF. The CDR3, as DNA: TGTGCCAGCAATCTGGACAGGATGTCCACAGATACGCAGTATTTT.

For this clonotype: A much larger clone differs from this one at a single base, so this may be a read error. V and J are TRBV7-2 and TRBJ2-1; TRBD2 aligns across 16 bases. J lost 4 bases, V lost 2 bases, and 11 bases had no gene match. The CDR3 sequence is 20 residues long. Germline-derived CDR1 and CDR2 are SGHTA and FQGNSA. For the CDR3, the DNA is TGTGCCAGCAGCTTACAGACGGGACTAGCGGGAGGGATGGCTTACAATGAGCAGTTCTTC. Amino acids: CASSLQTGLAGGMAYNEQFF.

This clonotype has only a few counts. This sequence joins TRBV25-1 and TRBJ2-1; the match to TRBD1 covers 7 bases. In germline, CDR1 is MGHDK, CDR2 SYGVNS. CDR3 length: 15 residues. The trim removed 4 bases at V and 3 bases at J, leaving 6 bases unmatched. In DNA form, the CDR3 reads TGTGCCAGCAGTGCACCGGGACAGTACTACAATGAGCAGTTCTTC. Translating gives CASSAPGQYYNEQFF.